The source of this T cell receptor beta chain is a study of somatic mutations in cytotoxic T cells in rheumatoid arthritis. Study background: Peripheral blood samples of about 32 ml EDTA were taken from patients directly after diagnosis and before treatment. Study-wide points: Slight TRBV07 underrepresentation in rheumatoid arthritis patients went unadjusted for multiple comparisons.

On this clone: Its antigen is currently unknown.

Data came from immunoSEQ multiplex PCR; TCRdb stores just in-frame clones and leaves some out. Here the sample spans thousands of clones, approximately 85% being singletons. V lost 5 bases and J lost 4; bases outside the gene matches: 4. Germline V gene sequence: CDR1 SQVTM, CDR2 ANQGSEA. The CDR3 has 13 amino acids. Once isolated by positive magnetic bead selection, the CD4+ and CD8+ cells had their purity checked by flow cytometry. The chain links TRBV29-1 to TRBJ1-2; 10 nucleotides match TRBD1. This TCR was sampled from an adult with rheumatoid arthritis. The specimen was CD8+ T cells sorted from blood. CDR3 protein: CSVPGQGLYGYTF. In nucleotides, the CDR3 is TGCAGCGTTCCGGGACAGGGGCTCTATGGCTACACCTTC.